Shown below are 28 T cell receptor beta chains from a single sample sequenced in a study of cytomegalovirus exposure and HLA in healthy donors. Primers included in the PCR were 60 Vbeta and 13 Jbeta primers. Profiled with immunoSEQ multiplex PCR; TCRdb holds only in-frame clones, not every one. Of 170,000 or so clones in the sample, roughly 75% were seen once. The sequenced material came from PBMCs. The receptor set was obtained from a woman between 50 and 59 years old in good health and CMV-seropositive.

The genes are TRBV7-3 and TRBJ2-1; 16 bases match TRBD2. This CDR3 contains 17 residues. The germline V gene encodes CDR1 SGHTA and CDR2 FQGTGA. V gave up 3 bases and J gave up 6 bases; unmatched junction bases: 5. The CDR3 loop reads CASSLGTSGGALNEQFF. Written as DNA, the CDR3 is TGTGCCAGCAGCTTGGGGACTAGCGGGGGGGCCCTCAATGAGCAGTTCTTC.

The chain combines TRBV7-9 with TRBJ1-2, with D maybe TRBD1 (5 bases). V dropped 8 bases and J dropped 3 bases, with 19 bases sitting between them. The CDR3 covers 15 residues. In germline, CDR1 is SEHNR, CDR2 FQNEAQ (reference sequence). CDR3 sequence: CASLREEGPYYGYTF. CDR3 sequence (DNA): TGTGCCAGCTTAAGGGAGGAGGGGCCCTACTATGGCTACACCTTC.

Worth noting for this clone: Other DNA sequences in the same sample also yield this CDR3. V gene TRBV19 combines with J gene TRBJ1-1; 7 bases agree with TRBD1. CDR1 is LNHDA and CDR2 is SQIVND in the germline V gene (reference sequence). V dropped 4 bases and J dropped 0; count of bases not matched to a gene: 2. The CDR3 extends over 14 amino acids. The CDR3 spells CASSRGQLNTEAFF. The CDR3, as DNA: TGTGCCAGTAGTAGGGGACAGCTGAACACTGAAGCTTTCTTT.

V is TRBV29-1 and J is TRBJ2-5, with D maybe TRBD1 (7 bases). Between the trimmed V and J ends, which lost 4 bases and 7 bases, there was a span of 22 bases. In germline, CDR1 is SQVTM, CDR2 ANQGSEA. This CDR3 region has 15 residues. CDR3 in amino acids: CSVVGRGGGLGTQYF. The CDR3 region has the DNA TGCAGCGTTGTCGGTCGAGGAGGGGGCCTTGGGACCCAGTACTTC.

V and J are TRBV5-1 and TRBJ1-4, with TRBD1 identical over 7 bases. In germline, CDR1 is SGHRS, CDR2 YFSETQ. The CDR3 has 16 residues. V trimming: 4 bases; J trimming: 4 bases; junction bases outside the gene matches: 10. CDR3 loop: CASSLLPRQGNEKLFF. The CDR3 DNA sequence: TGCGCCAGCAGCCTTCTACCTCGACAGGGTAATGAAAAACTGTTTTTT.

The gene calls are TRBV10-3 and TRBJ2-7; weak D call: TRBD2 (6 bases). The CDR3 is made up of 15 amino acids. The V gene lost 5 bases and the J gene lost 0 bases, with 14 bases spanning the gap. Germline values: CDR1 ENHRY, CDR2 SYGVKD. CDR3 residues: CAISSPLTSSYEQYF. CDR3 DNA sequence: TGTGCCATCAGTTCTCCTTTGACTAGCTCCTACGAGCAGTACTTC.

The chain couples TRBV28 to TRBJ2-7; D unresolved. CDR1 is MDHEN and CDR2 is SYDVKM in the germline V gene. The CDR3 runs to 14 residues. V lost 8 bases, J lost 2 bases, and 16 bases lay in between. CDR3 coding DNA: TGTGCCAGCTACCAGTCCTCTCCCCCCTACGAGCAGTACTTC. The encoded protein is CASYQSSPPYEQYF.

This chain joins TRBV2 and TRBJ2-3; 7 positions match TRBD1. The junction had 9 bases not matched to a gene; V was cut back by 5 bases and J by 1 base. CDR3 size: 16 residues. The V gene's germline CDR1 is SNHLY and CDR2 FYNNEI. For the CDR3, the DNA is TGTGCCAGCAGTAAACAGGGGTTCAGCGGCACAGATACGCAGTATTTT. Its translation is CASSKQGFSGTDTQYF. Based on the CDR3 plus reference TRBV2 and TRBJ2-3, the full variable domain is EPEVTQTPSHQVTQMGQEVILRCVPISNHLYFYWYRQILGQKVEFLVSFYNNEISEKSEIFDDQFSVERPDGSNFTLKIRSTKLEDSAMYFCASSKQGFSGTDTQYFGPGTRLTVL.

The V call is TRBV27, the J call TRBJ2-3; a weak D match, TRBD1 (5 bases). Trimming left V 2 bases short and J 4 bases short, with 28 bases between. The CDR3 consists of 20 residues. Per germline, CDR1 MNHEY and CDR2 SMNVEV (reference sequence). The CDR3 DNA reads TGTGCCAGCAGTTTAAATGGGTGGCTGAACCCGGCACAGGACGCAGATACGCAGTATTTT. This translates into CASSLNGWLNPAQDADTQYF.

This clone has only a few counts. The rearrangement uses TRBV27 and TRBJ1-1; 9 bases agree with TRBD1. The CDR3 is 13 residues long. Germline CDR1 is MNHEY and CDR2 is SMNVEV (reference sequence). V lost 6 bases, J lost 4 bases, and 3 bases stayed unmatched. Here the CDR3 reads CASRGQGTTEAFF. CDR3 coding DNA: TGTGCCAGCAGGGGACAGGGTACCACTGAAGCTTTCTTT.

This chain uses TRBV7-2 with TRBJ1-2, with D tentatively TRBD1 (6 bases). The length of the CDR3 is 13 residues. Germline V gene lookup returns CDR1 SGHTA and CDR2 FQGNSA. V lost 7 bases to trimming and J lost 12 bases, with 21 bases between them. The CDR3 loop is CASKAVQGGGNTF. CDR3 bases: TGTGCCAGCAAAGCTGTACAGGGTGGAGGCAACACCTTC.

The chain combines TRBV11-3 with TRBJ1-2, with a possible D match to TRBD1 (5 bases). Trimming removed 3 bases from V and 7 bases from J, with 15 bases in between. There are 14 residues in the CDR3. In germline, CDR1 is SGHNT, CDR2 YENEEA. CDR3 coding DNA: TGTGCCAGCAGCTTGGGACTTCGGCGCTGTGGCTACACCTTC. This sequence encodes CASSLGLRRCGYTF.

This chain uses TRBV18 with TRBJ2-4, with 8 bases that match TRBD1. J gave up 8 bases and V 5 bases, and 8 bases lay outside the gene matches. This CDR3 has 14 amino acids. Germline V gene lookup returns CDR1 KGHSH and CDR2 LQKENI. DNA of the CDR3: TGTGCCAGCTCAACTACAGGGGGACTGGACATTCAGTACTTC. Protein sequence: CASSTTGGLDIQYF.

This clone has only one observation. The chain is built from TRBV5-1 and TRBJ2-1; D might be TRBD1 (6 bases). CDR3 length: 14 amino acids. Germline values: CDR1 SGHRS, CDR2 YFSETQ. Trimming stripped 2 bases from V and 7 bases from J, with 13 bases between. CDR3 sequence (DNA): TGCGCCAGCAGCTTAGGGGGAGCCAGGAATGAGCAGTTCTTC. Amino acid sequence: CASSLGGARNEQFF.

This clone was found a few times. The V gene is TRBV5-5, the J gene TRBJ2-1; 7 bases are a match to TRBD2. CDR3 length: 16 amino acids. Germline V gives CDR1 SGHKS, CDR2 YYEKEE (reference sequence). Trimming at V came to 2 bases and at J to 7 bases, leaving 12 bases not matched to a gene. CDR3 coding DNA: TGTGCCAGCAGCTTACTGACTAGCCACGCCATAAATGAGCAGTTCTTC. Amino acids: CASSLLTSHAINEQFF.

This clone has only one observation. The chain is built from TRBV30 and TRBJ2-1; 8 nucleotides agree with TRBD1. The CDR3 sequence is 18 residues long. Germline CDR1 GTSNPN, CDR2 SVGIG (reference sequence). The trim removed 1 base at V and 5 bases at J, leaving 16 bases unmatched. CDR3 residues: CAWSGFQNATGADNEQFF. In DNA, the CDR3 is TGTGCCTGGAGTGGTTTCCAGAATGCGACAGGGGCGGACAATGAGCAGTTCTTC.

V usage is TRBV7-2 and J usage is TRBJ1-2, with TRBD1 as a possible D gene (5 bases). Trimming removed 5 bases from V and 3 bases from J, with 19 bases in between. The CDR3 extends over 16 amino acids. Germline CDR1 and CDR2: SGHTA and FQGNSA. The CDR3 nucleotides are TGTGCCAGCAGCCCGCCGGGGAGGGGACGGGACTATGGCTACACCTTC. The encoded protein is CASSPPGRGRDYGYTF.

This clone was detected a few times. One end of the junction fails to match germline, which may point to a read error. This CDR3 reads CASSLDGMERDF. CDR3 DNA: TGTGCCAGCAGCTTAGACGGGATGGAACGCGACTTC. The chain has TRBV7-6 and TRBJ2-7, with D maybe TRBD2 (5 bases). The CDR3 runs 12 residues. CDR1 is SGHVS and CDR2 is FNYEAQ in the germline V gene.

The chain uses TRBV19 and TRBJ1-2, with TRBD1 matching 7 bases. Germline CDR1 LNHDA, CDR2 SQIVND (reference sequence). The CDR3 is 16 residues long. V shed 3 bases, J shed 1 base, and the junction held 8 bases outside the gene matches. CDR3 residues: CASSIRTGPLNYGYTF. The CDR3 DNA is TGTGCCAGTAGTATTAGGACAGGACCACTTAACTATGGCTACACCTTC.

The chain is built from TRBV9 and TRBJ2-3; D not resolved. Germline V gives CDR1 SGDLS, CDR2 YYNGEE. V was shortened by 0 bases and J by 2 bases, with 7 bases between the two germline ends. The CDR3 has 14 amino acids. The CDR3 here is CASSVEHLTDTQYF. The CDR3 DNA is TGTGCCAGCAGCGTAGAGCACCTCACAGATACGCAGTATTTT.

This clone was observed a single time. The chain couples TRBV6-6 to TRBJ2-7; TRBD2 aligns across 8 bases. Germline assignment: CDR1 MNHNY and CDR2 SVGAGI (reference sequence). The trim removed 7 bases at V and 6 bases at J, leaving 14 bases unmatched. The CDR3 is 15 amino acids. CDR3 protein: CASNLASGLWSEQYF. The CDR3 bases are TGTGCCAGCAACCTGGCTAGCGGGCTGTGGTCCGAGCAGTACTTC.

The V and J genes are TRBV7-2 and TRBJ2-1; 9 nucleotides align to TRBD2. Unmatched junction bases numbered 5, after V lost 5 bases and J lost 6 bases. The CDR3 runs 14 residues. Looked up from germline, CDR1 is SGHTA and CDR2 is FQGNSA. DNA of the CDR3: TGTGCCAGCAGCCGGACTAGCGCACGCAATGAGCAGTTCTTC. Translating gives CASSRTSARNEQFF.

The chain links TRBV6-6 to TRBJ2-7, with D tentatively TRBD2 (5 bases). Germline V gene lookup returns CDR1 MNHNY and CDR2 SVGAGI (reference sequence). With 2 bases removed from V and 2 bases from J, the gap between germline ends came to 16 bases. This CDR3 has 16 residues. CDR3 amino acids: CASSYNGLTSAYEQYF. DNA of the CDR3: TGTGCCAGCAGTTACAACGGACTCACCAGCGCCTACGAGCAGTACTTC.

The CDR3 DNA follows: TGCGCCAGCAGCTTGGGGACTAGCGGCCCCTACGAGCAGTACTTC. Its protein product is CASSLGTSGPYEQYF. The chain uses TRBV5-1 and TRBJ2-7; 10 bases map to TRBD2. Germline-derived CDR1 and CDR2 are SGHRS and YFSETQ. This CDR3 contains 15 residues. The junction had 2 bases not matched to a gene; V was cut back by 0 bases and J by 2 bases.

This chain joins TRBV7-3 and TRBJ1-2; weak D call: TRBD1 (6 bases). V was clipped by 4 bases and J by 4 bases, with 22 bases between them. This CDR3 spans 17 amino acids. The germline V gene has CDR1 SGHTA and CDR2 FQGTGA. CDR3: CASSSLGTPTLSYGYTF. The CDR3 region has the DNA TGTGCCAGCAGCTCTCTAGGGACACCCACGCTCAGCTATGGCTACACCTTC.

The genes are TRBV5-4 and TRBJ2-7, with 10 bases matching TRBD1. CDR1 and CDR2 from the germline V gene are SGHNT and YYREEE (reference sequence). The CDR3 has 14 residues. The junction had 4 bases not matched to a gene; V was cut back by 4 bases and J by 3 bases. This CDR3 reads CASSPWTGGYEQYF. CDR3 bases: TGTGCCAGCAGCCCATGGACAGGGGGCTACGAGCAGTACTTC.

The V and J genes are TRBV9 and TRBJ2-2; 7 nucleotides line up with TRBD1. The CDR3 covers 16 residues. Trimming took 7 bases from V and 6 from J; bases not matched to a gene: 15. The germline V gene has CDR1 SGDLS and CDR2 YYNGEE. CDR3 protein: CASRSRLQGDPGELFF. The CDR3 nucleotides are TGTGCCAGCCGTTCAAGATTGCAGGGGGATCCCGGGGAGCTGTTTTTT.

This sequence joins TRBV9 and TRBJ2-1, with D perhaps matching TRBD2 (7 bases). Trimming left V 0 bases short and J 6 bases short, with 13 bases between. The CDR3 has 15 residues. CDR1 and CDR2 (germline): SGDLS, YYNGEE. The CDR3 reads CASSVGGGPPNEQFF. CDR3 DNA sequence: TGTGCCAGCAGCGTAGGGGGGGGCCCCCCCAATGAGCAGTTCTTC. Filled out from reference TRBV9 and TRBJ2-1, the complete variable domain reads DSGVTQTPKHLITATGQRVTLRCSPRSGDLSVYWYQQSLDQGLQFLIQYYNGEERAKGNILERFSAQQFPDLHSELNLSSLELGDSALYFCASSVGGGPPNEQFFGPGTRLTVL.